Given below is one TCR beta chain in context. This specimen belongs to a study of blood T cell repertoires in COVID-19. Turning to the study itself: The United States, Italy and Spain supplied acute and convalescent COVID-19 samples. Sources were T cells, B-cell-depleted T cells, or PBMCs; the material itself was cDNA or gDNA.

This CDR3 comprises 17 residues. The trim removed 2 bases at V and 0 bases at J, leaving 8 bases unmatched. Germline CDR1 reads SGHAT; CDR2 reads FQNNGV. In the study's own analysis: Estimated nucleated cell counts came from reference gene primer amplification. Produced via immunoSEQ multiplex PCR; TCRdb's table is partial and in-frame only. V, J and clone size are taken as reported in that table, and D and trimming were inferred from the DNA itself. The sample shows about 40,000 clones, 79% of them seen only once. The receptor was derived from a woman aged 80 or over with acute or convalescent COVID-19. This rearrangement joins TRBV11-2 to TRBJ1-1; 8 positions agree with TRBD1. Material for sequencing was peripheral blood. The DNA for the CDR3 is TGTGCCAGCAGCTTAAGAGGACAGGGATTCATGAACACTGAAGCTTTCTTT. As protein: CASSLRGQGFMNTEAFF.